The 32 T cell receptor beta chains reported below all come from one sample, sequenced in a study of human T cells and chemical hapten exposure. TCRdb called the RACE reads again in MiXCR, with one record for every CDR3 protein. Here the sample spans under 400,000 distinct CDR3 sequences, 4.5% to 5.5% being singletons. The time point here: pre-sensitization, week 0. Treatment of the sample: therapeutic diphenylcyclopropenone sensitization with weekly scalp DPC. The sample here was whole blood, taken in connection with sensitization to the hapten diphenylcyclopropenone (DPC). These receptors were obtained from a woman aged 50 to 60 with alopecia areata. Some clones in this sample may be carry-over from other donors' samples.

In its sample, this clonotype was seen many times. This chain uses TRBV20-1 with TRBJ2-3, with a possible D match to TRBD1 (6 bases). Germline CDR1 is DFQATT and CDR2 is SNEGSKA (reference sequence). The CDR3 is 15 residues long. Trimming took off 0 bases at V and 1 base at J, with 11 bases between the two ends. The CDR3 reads CSARDQGWGTDTQYF. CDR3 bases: TGCAGTGCTAGAGATCAGGGGTGGGGCACAGATACGCAGTATTTT.

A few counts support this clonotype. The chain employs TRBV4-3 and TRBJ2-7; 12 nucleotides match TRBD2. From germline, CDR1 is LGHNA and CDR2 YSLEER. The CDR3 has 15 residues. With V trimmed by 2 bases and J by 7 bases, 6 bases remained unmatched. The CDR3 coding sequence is TGCGCCAGCAGCCAATCGGCTAGCGGGAGGGATGAGCAGTACTTC. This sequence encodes CASSQSASGRDEQYF.

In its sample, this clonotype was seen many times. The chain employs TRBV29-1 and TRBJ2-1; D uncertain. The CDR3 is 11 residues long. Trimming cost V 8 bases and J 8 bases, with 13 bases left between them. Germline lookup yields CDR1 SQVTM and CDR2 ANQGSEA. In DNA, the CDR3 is TGCAGCTCGAGACTCGCGGATGAGCAGTTCTTC. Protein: CSSRLADEQFF.

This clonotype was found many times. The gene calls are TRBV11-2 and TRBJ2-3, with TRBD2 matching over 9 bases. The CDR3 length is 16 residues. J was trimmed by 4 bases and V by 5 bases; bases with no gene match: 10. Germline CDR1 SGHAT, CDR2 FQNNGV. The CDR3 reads CASSPWGAGGPDTQYF. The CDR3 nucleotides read TGTGCCAGCAGCCCCTGGGGGGCGGGAGGGCCAGATACGCAGTATTTT.

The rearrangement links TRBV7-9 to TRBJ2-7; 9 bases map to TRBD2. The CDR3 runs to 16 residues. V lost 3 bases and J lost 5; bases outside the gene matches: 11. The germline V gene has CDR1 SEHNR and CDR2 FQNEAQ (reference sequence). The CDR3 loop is CASSLPAGGKGNEQYF. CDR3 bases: TGTGCCAGCAGCTTGCCAGCGGGAGGTAAGGGGAACGAGCAGTACTTC. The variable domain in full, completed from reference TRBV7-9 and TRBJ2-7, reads DTGVSQNPRHKITKRGQNVTFRCDPISEHNRLYWYRQTLGQGPEFLTYFQNEAQLEKSRLLSDRFSAERPKGSFSTLEIQRTEQGDSAMYLCASSLPAGGKGNEQYFGPGTRLTVT.

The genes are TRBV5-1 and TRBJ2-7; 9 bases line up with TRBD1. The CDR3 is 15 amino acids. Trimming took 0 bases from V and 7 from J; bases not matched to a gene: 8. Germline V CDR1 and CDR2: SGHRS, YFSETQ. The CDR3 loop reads CASSLAPTGGTEQYF. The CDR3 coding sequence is TGCGCCAGCAGCTTGGCCCCGACAGGGGGGACGGAGCAGTACTTC.

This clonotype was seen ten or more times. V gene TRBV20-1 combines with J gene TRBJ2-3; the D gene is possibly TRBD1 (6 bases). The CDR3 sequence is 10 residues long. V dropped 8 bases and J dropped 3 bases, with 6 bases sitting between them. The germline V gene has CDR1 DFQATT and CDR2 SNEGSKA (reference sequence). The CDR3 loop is CSRGTDTQYF. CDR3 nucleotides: TGCAGTAGGGGGACAGATACGCAGTATTTT.

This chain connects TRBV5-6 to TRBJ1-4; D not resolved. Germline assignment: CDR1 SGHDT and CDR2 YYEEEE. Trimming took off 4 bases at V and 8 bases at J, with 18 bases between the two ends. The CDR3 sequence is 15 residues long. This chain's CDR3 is CASSPRPNRGEKLFF. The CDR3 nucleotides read TGTGCCAGCAGCCCACGGCCAAATCGGGGAGAAAAACTGTTTTTT.

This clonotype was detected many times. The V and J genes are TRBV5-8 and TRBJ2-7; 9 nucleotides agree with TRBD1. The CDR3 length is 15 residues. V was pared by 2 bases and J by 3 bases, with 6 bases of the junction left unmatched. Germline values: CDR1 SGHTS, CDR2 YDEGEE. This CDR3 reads CASSLPGQGYYEQYF. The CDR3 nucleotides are TGTGCCAGCAGCTTACCGGGACAGGGCTACTACGAGCAGTACTTC.

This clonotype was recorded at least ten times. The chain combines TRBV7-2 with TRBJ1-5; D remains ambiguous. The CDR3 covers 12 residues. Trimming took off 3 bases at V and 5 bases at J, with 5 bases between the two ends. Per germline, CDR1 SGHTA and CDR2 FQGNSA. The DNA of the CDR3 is TGTGCCAGCAGCTTCCCCCATCAGCCCCAGCATTTT. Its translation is CASSFPHQPQHF.

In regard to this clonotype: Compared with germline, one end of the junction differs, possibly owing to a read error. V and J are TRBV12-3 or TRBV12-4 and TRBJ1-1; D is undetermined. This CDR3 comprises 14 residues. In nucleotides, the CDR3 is TGTGCCAGCAGTTTAGGGGATTTGAACAGTGAAGCTTTCTTT. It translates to CASSLGDLNSEAFF.

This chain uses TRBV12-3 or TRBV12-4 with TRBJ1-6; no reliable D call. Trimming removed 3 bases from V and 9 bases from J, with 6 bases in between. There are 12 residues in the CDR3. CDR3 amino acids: CASSLYPSPLHF. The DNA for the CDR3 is TGTGCCAGCAGTTTGTACCCTTCACCCCTCCACTTT.

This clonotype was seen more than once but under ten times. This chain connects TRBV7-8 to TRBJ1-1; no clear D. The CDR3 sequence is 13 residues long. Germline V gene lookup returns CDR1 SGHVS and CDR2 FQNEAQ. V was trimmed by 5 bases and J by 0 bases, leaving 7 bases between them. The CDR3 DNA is TGTGCCAGCAGCCATACAGTGAACACTGAAGCTTTCTTT. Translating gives CASSHTVNTEAFF.

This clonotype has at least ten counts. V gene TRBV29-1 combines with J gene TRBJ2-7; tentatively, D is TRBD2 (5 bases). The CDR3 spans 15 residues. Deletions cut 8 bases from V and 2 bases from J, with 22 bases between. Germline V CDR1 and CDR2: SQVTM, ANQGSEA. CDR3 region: CSCIRGGSNAYEQYF. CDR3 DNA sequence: TGCAGCTGTATTAGAGGCGGGTCAAATGCCTACGAGCAGTACTTC.

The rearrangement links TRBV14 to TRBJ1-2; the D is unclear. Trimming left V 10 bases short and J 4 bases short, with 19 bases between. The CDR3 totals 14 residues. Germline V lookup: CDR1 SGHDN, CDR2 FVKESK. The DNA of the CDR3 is TGTGCCACTCAGGAACTTTCCACCTTCTATGGCTACACCTTC. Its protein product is CATQELSTFYGYTF. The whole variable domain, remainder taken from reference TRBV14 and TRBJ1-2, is EAGVTQFPSHSVIEKGQTVTLRCDPISGHDNLYWYRRVMGKEIKFLLHFVKESKQDESGMPNNRFLAERTGGTYSTLKVQPAELEDSGVYFCATQELSTFYGYTFGSGTRLTVV.

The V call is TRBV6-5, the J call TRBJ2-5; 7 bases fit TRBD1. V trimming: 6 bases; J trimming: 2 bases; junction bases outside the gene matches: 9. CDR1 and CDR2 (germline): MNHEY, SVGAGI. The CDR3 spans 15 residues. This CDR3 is CASSRQGGSQETQYF. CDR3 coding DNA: TGTGCCAGCAGCCGACAGGGTGGTTCGCAAGAGACCCAGTACTTC.

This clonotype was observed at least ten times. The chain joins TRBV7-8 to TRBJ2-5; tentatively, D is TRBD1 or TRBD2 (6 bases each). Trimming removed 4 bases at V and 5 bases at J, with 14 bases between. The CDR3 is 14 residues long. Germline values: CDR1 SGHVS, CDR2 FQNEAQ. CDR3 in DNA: TGTGCCAGCAGCTCCCGTGGGGGGCCGGAGACCCAGTACTTC. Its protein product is CASSSRGGPETQYF.

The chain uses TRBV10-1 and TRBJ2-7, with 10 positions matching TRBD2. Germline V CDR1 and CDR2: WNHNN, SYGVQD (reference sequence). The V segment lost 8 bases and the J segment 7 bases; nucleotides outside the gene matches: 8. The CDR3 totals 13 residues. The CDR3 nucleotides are TGCGCCAGCGGTCTAGCGGGAGAACGGGAGCAGTACTTC. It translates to CASGLAGEREQYF.

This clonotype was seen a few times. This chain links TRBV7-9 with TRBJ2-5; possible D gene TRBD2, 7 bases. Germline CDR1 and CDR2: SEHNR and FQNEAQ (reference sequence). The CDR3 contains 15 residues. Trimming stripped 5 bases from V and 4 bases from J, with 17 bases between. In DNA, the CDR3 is TGTGCCAGCAGCCCGGGGCCAAGGGGGGGAGAGACCCAGTACTTC. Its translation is CASSPGPRGGETQYF.

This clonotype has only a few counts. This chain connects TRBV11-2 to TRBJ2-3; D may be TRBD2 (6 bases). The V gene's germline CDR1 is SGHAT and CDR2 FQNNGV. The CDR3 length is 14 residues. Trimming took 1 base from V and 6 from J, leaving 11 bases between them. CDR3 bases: TGTGCCAGCAGCTTAGTTGTTAGCGGCGATACGCAGTATTTT. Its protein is CASSLVVSGDTQYF.

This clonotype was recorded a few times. CDR3 DNA sequence: TGTGCCAGCAGCTTAAGGGGGTGGAGGAATGAAAAACTGTTTTTT. It is translated as CASSLRGWRNEKLFF. The rearrangement uses TRBV5-6 and TRBJ1-4, with D perhaps TRBD1 (6 bases). Trimming cost V 2 bases and J 5 bases, with 13 bases left between them. The CDR3 spans 15 residues. The germline CDR1 and CDR2 sequences are SGHDT and YYEEEE.

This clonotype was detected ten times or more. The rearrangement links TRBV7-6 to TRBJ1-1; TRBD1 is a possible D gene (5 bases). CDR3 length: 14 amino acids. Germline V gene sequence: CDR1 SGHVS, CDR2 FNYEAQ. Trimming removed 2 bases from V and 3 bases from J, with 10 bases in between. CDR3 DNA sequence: TGTGCCAGCAGCTTACAAGGGGTGGACACTGAAGCTTTCTTT. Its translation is CASSLQGVDTEAFF. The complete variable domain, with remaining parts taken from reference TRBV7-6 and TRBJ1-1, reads GAGVSQSPRYKVTKRGQDVALRCDPISGHVSLYWYRQALGQGPEFLTYFNYEAQQDKSGLPNDRFSAERPEGSISTLTIQRTEQRDSAMYRCASSLQGVDTEAFFGQGTRLTVV.

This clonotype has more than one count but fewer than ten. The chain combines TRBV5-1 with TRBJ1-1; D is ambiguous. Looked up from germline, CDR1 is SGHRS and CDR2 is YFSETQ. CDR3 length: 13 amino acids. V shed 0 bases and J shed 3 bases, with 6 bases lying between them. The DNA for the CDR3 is TGCGCCAGCAGCTTGGATCATTACACTGAAGCTTTCTTT. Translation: CASSLDHYTEAFF.

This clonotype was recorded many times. CDR3 sequence (DNA): TGTGCCACCAGTGTCCACGACAGTTCTAGCACAGATACGCAGTATTTT. As protein: CATSVHDSSSTDTQYF. The genes are TRBV24-1 and TRBJ2-3; weak D call: TRBD1 (5 bases). The V end lost 5 bases, the J end lost 0 bases, and 14 bases lay between the germline ends. The CDR3 spans 16 residues. The germline CDR1 and CDR2 sequences are KGHDR and SFDVKD.

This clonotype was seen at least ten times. CDR3 sequence reads: CASSTIAYISGANVLTF. CDR3 nucleotides: TGTGCCAGCAGTACCATAGCTTACATCTCTGGGGCCAACGTCCTGACTTTC. This rearrangement joins TRBV6-1 to TRBJ2-6; D call uncertain. The ends were cut back, 5 bases at V and 0 bases at J, with 14 bases in the middle. Looked up from germline, CDR1 is MNHNS and CDR2 is SASEGT. This CDR3 is built from 17 residues.

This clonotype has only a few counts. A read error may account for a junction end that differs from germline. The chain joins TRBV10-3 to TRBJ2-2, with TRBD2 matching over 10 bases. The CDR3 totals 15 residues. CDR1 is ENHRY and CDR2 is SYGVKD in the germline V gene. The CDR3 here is CAISESGTSAGELFF. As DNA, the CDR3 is TGTGCCATCAGCGAGTCGGGGACTAGCGCCGGGGAGCTGTTTTTT.

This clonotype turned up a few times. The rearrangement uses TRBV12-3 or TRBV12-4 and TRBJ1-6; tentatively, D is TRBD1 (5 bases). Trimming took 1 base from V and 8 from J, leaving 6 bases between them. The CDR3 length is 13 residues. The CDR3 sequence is CASSLGGYSPLHF. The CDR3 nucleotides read TGTGCCAGCAGTTTAGGGGGGTATTCACCCCTCCACTTT.

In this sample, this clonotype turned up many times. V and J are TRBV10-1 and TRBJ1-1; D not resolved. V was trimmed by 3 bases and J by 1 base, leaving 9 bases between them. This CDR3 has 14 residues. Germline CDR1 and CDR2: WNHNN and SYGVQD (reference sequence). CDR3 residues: CASSDEGPNTEAFF. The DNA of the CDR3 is TGCGCCAGCAGTGACGAGGGCCCGAACACTGAAGCTTTCTTT.

The CDR3 sequence is CASSEAQGAVGYTF. CDR3 bases: TGTGCCAGCAGTGAAGCGCAGGGGGCTGTTGGCTACACCTTC. V gene TRBV2 combines with J gene TRBJ1-2, with TRBD1 identical over 8 bases. Per germline, CDR1 SNHLY and CDR2 FYNNEI. This CDR3 is 14 amino acids long. Trimming cost V 0 bases and J 7 bases; bases outside gene matches: 4.

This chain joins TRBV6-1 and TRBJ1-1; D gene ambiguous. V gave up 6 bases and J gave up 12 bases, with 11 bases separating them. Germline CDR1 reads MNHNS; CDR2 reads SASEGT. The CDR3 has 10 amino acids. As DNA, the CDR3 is TGTGCCAGCAGAACCGCCGGGACTTTCTTT. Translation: CASRTAGTFF.

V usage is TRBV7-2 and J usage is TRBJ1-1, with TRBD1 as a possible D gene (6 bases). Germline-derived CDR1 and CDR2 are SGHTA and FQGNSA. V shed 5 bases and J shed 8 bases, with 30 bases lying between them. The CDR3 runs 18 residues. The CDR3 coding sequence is TGTGCCAGCAGCCCGCCCGGGACAAGGGAGTCAAGGCGCGCAGAAGCTTTCTTT. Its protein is CASSPPGTRESRRAEAFF.

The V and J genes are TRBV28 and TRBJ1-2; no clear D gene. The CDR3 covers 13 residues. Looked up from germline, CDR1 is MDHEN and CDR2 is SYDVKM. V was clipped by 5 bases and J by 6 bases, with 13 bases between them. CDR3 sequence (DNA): TGTGCCAGCAGTATGACCGGGCAAGATGGCTACACCTTC. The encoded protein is CASSMTGQDGYTF.